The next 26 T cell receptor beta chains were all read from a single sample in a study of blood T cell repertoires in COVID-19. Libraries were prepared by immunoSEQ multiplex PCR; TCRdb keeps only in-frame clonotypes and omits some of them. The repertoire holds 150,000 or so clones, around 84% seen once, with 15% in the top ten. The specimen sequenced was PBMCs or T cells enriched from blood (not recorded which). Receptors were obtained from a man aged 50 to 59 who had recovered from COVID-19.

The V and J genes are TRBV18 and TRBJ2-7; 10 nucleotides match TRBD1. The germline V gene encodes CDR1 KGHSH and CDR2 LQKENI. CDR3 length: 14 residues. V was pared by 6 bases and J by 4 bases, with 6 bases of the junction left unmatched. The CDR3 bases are TGTGCCAGCTCCCCCGGGACAGGGGTGTACGAGCAGTACTTC. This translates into CASSPGTGVYEQYF.

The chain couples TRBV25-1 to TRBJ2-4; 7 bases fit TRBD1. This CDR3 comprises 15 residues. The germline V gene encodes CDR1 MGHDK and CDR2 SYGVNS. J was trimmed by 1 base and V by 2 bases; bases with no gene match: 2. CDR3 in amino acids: CASSEEGQAKNIQYF. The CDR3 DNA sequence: TGTGCCAGCAGTGAAGAGGGACAGGCCAAAAACATTCAGTACTTC.

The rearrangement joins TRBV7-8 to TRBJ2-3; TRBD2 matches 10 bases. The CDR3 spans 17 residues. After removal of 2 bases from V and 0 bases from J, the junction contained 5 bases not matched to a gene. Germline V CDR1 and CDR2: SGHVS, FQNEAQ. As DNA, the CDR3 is TGTGCCAGCAGCTTATTCCGGACTAGCGGCAGCACAGATACGCAGTATTTT. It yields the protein CASSLFRTSGSTDTQYF.

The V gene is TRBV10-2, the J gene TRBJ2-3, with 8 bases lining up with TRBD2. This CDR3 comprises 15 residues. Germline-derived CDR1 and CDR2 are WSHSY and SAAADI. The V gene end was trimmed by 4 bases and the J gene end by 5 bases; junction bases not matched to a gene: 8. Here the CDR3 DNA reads TGCGCCAGCAGTGCTTTCGGGGGGGCAAAAGATACGCAGTATTTT. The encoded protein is CASSAFGGAKDTQYF.

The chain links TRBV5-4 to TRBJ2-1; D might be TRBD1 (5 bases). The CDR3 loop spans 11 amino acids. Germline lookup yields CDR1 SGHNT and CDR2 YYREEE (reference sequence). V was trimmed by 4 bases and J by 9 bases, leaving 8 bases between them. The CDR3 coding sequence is TGTGCCAGCAGCCGACAGACTGAGCAGTTCTTC. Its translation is CASSRQTEQFF.

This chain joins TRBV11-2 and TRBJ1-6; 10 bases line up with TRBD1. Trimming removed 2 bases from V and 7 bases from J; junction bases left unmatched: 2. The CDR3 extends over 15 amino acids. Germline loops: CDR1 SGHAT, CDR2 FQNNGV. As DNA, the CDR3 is TGTGCCAGCAGCTTACGGACAGGGGGAAATTCACCCCTCCACTTT. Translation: CASSLRTGGNSPLHF. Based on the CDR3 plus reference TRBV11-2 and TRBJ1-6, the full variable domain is EAGVAQSPRYKIIEKRQSVAFWCNPISGHATLYWYQQILGQGPKLLIQFQNNGVVDDSQLPKDRFSAERLKGVDSTLKIQPAKLEDSAVYLCASSLRTGGNSPLHFGNGTRLTVT.

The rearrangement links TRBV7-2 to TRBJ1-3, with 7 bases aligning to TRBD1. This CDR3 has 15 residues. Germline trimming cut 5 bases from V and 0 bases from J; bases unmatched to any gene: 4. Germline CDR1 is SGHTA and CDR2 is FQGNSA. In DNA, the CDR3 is TGTGCCAGCAGCAGTGGGACAGTCTCTGGAAACACCATATATTTT. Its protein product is CASSSGTVSGNTIYF.

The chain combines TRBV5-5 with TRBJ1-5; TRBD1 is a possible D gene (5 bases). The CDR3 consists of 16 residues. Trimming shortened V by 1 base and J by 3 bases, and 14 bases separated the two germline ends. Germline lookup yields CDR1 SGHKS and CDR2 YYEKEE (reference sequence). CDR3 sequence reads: CASSLLTGFNNQPQHF. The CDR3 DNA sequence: TGTGCCAGCAGCTTGCTAACAGGCTTTAACAATCAGCCCCAGCATTTT.

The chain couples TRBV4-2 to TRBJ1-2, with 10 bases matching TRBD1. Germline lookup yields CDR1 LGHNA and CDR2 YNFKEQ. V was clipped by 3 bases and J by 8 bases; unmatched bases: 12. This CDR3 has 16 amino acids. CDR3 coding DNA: TGTGCCAGCAGCCAGACGCCGACAGGGGGCAGCATCGGCTACACCTTC. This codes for CASSQTPTGGSIGYTF.

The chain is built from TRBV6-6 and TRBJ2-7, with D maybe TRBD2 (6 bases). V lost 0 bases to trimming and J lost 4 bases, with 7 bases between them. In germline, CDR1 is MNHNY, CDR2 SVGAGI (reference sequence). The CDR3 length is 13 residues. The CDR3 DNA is TGTGCCAGCAGTTACTCGGCGGGGTACGAGCAGTACTTC. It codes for CASSYSAGYEQYF.

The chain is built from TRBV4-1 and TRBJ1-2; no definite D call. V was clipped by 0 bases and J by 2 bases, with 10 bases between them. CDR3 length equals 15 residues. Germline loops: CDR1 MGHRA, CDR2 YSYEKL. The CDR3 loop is CASSQESSPNYGYTF. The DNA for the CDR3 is TGCGCCAGCAGCCAAGAAAGCTCTCCCAACTATGGCTACACCTTC.

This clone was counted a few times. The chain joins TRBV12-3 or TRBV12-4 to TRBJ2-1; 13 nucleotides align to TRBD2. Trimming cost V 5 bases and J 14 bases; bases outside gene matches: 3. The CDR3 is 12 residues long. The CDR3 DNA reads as TGTGCCAGCAGTCGACTAGCGGGGGGTGAGTTCTTC. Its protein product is CASSRLAGGEFF.

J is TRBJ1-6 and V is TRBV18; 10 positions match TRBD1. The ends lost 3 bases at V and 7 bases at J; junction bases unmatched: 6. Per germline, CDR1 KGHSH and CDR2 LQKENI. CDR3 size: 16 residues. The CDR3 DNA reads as TGTGCCAGCTCACCGGGACAGGGGAGGCAGAATTCACCCCTCCACTTT. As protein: CASSPGQGRQNSPLHF. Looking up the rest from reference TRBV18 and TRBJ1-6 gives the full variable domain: NAGVMQNPRHLVRRRGQEARLRCSPMKGHSHVYWYRQLPEEGLKFMVYLQKENIIDESGMPKERFSAEFPKEGPSILRIQQVVRGDSAAYFCASSPGQGRQNSPLHFGNGTRLTVT.

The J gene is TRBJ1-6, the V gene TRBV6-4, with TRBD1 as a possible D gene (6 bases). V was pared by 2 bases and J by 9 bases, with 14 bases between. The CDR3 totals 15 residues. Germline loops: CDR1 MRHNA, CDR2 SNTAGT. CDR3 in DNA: TGTGCCAGCAGTGACACGACAGGCCCTAGTTCACCCCTCCACTTT. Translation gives CASSDTTGPSSPLHF.

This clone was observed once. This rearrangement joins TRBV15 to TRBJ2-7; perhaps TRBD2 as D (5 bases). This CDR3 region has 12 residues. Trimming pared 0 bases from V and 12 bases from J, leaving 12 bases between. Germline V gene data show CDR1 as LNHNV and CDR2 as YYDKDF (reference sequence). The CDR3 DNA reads TGTGCCACCAGCAGAGAACTCGGGGTACGGTACTTC. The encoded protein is CATSRELGVRYF. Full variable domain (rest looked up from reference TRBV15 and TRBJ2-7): DAMVIQNPRYQVTQFGKPVTLSCSQTLNHNVMYWYQQKSSQAPKLLFHYYDKDFNNEADTPDNFQSRRPNTSFCFLDIRSPGLGDTAMYLCATSRELGVRYFGPGTRLTVT.

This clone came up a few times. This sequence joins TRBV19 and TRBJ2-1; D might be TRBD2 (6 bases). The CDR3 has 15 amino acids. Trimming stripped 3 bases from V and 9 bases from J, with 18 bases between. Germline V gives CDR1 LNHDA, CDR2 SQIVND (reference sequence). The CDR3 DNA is TGTGCCAGTAGTATCTCGCCCGGGAGTGGGGGTGAGCAGTTCTTC. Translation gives CASSISPGSGGEQFF.

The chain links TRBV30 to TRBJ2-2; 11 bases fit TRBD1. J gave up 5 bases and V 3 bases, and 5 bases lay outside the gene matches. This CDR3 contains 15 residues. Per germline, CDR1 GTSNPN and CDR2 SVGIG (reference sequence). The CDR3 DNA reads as TGTGCCTGGAGGATCAGGGACAGGGGGACCGGGGAGCTGTTTTTT. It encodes CAWRIRDRGTGELFF. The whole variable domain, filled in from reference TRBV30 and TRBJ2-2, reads SQTIHQWPATLVQPVGSPLSLECTVEGTSNPNLYWYRQAAGRGLQLLFYSVGIGQISSEVPQNLSASRPQDRQFILSSKKLLLSDSGFYLCAWRIRDRGTGELFFGEGSRLTVL.

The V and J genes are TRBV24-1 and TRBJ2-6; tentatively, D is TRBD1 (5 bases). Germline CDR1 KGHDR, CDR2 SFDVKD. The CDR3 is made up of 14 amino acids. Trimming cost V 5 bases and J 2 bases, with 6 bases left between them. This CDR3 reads CATSGGPGANVLTF. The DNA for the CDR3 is TGTGCCACCAGTGGGGGCCCTGGGGCCAACGTCCTGACTTTC.

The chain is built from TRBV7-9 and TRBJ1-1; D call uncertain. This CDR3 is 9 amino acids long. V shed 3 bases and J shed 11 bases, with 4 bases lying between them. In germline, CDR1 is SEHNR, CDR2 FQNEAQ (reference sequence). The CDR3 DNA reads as TGTGCCAGCAGCTTTCCGGCTTTCTTT. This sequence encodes CASSFPAFF.

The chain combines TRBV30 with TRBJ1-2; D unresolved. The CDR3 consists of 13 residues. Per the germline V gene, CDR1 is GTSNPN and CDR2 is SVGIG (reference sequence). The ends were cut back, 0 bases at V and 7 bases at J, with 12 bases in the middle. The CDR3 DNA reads TGTGCCTGGAGTGTAAACGGGGTGGGTGGCTACACCTTC. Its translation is CAWSVNGVGGYTF.

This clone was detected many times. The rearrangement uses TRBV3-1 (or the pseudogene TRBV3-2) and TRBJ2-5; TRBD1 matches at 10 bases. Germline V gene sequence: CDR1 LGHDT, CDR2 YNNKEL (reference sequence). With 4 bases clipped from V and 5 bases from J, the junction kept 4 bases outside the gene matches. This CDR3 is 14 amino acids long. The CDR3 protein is CASSPLDRGETQYF. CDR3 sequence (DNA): TGTGCCAGCAGCCCCCTGGACAGGGGGGAGACCCAGTACTTC.

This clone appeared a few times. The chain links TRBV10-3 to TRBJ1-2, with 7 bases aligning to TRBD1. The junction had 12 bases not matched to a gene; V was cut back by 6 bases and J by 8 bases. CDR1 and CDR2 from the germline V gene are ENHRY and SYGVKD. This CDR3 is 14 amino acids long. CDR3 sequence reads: CAISVDRARGGYTF. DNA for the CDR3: TGTGCCATCAGCGTTGACAGGGCCCGGGGAGGCTACACCTTC.

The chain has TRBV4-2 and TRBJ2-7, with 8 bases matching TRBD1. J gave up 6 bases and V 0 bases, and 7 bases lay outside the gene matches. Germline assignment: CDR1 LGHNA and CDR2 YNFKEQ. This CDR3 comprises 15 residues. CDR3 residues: CASSQDKDRVAEQYF. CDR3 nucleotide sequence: TGTGCCAGCAGCCAAGATAAGGACAGGGTCGCCGAGCAGTACTTC.

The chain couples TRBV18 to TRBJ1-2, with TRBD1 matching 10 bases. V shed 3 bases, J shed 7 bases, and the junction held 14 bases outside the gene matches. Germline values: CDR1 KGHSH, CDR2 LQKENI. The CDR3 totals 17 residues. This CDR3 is CASSPLDVDRGRTGYTF. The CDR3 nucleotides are TGTGCCAGCTCACCGCTCGATGTCGACAGGGGGCGAACTGGCTACACCTTC.

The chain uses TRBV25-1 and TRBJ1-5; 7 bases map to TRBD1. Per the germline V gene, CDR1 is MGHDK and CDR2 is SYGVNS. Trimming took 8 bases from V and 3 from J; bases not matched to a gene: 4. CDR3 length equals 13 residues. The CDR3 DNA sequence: TGTGCCAGCTCTACAGGGGACAATCAGCCCCAGCATTTT. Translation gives CASSTGDNQPQHF.

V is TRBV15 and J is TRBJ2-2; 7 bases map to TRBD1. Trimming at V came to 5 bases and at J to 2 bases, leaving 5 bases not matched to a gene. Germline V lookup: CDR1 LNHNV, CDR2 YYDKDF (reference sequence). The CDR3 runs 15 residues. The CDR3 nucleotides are TGTGCCACCAGCTCGTACAGGGGCAACACCGGGGAGCTGTTTTTT. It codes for CATSSYRGNTGELFF.